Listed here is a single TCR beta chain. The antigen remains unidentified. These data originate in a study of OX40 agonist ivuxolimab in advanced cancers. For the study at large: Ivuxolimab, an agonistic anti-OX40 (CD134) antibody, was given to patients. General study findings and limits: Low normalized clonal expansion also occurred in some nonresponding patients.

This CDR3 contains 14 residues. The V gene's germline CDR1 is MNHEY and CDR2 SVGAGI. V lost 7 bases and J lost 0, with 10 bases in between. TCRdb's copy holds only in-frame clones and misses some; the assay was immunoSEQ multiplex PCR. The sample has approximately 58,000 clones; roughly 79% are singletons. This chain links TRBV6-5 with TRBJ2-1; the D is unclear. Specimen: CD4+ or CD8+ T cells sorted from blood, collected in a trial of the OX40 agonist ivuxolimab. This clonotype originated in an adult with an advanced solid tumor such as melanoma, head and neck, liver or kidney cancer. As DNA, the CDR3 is TGTGCCAGCACCCCCGGTGGCTCCTACAATGAGCAGTTCTTC. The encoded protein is CASTPGGSYNEQFF.